The 32 T cell receptor beta chains below come from one sample, sequenced in a study of esophageal squamous cell carcinoma under preoperative chemotherapy (dated by TCRdb to between 2018 and 2020). Taken with the paper, the label for time point translates to: before preoperative PTX-NDP chemotherapy. The library relied on PCR. This sample was sequenced with a HiSeq X Ten. TCRdb trimmed the raw reads at Q25, called clones with MiXCR and kept productive beta chains. For every CDR3 protein sequence, its rows merge into one entry that carries the most common genes and DNA. The sample contains 25,000 to 35,000 distinct CDR3 sequences, about half of them found a single time. In total, the top ten clones hold approximately 12% of the sample. The specimen was collected from a patient given preoperative chemotherapy. All receptors come from a human donor with esophageal squamous cell carcinoma. The donor label of this sample is uncertain.

The CDR3 loop is CGGGLGGQDPETQYF. The CDR3 DNA reads as TGTGGCGGGGGCTTAGGGGGACAGGACCCAGAGACCCAGTACTTC. V usage is TRBV7-2 and J usage is TRBJ2-5, with a tentative D call TRBD1 (8 bases). Per the germline V gene, CDR1 is SGHTA and CDR2 is FQGNSA. The CDR3 totals 15 residues.

In its sample, this clonotype was seen many times. The V and J genes are TRBV27 and TRBJ1-1; TRBD1 aligns across 7 bases. Trimming cost V 5 bases and J 6 bases; bases outside gene matches: 12. CDR1 and CDR2 from the germline V gene are MNHEY and SMNVEV (reference sequence). CDR3 size: 15 residues. The CDR3 spells CASSPQGPRSPEAFF. In nucleotides, the CDR3 is TGTGCCAGCAGTCCACAGGGGCCGAGATCCCCTGAAGCTTTCTTT.

This clonotype was detected a few times. This may stem from a read error, because a much larger clone lies one nucleotide away. This rearrangement joins TRBV19 to TRBJ2-4; 8 bases line up with TRBD2. Germline V CDR1 and CDR2: LNHDA, SQIVND (reference sequence). The CDR3 is 17 amino acids. The V and J ends lost 3 bases and 13 bases, in that order; junction bases with no gene match: 20. The CDR3 protein is CASSIRLAGSTYNEQYF. The CDR3, as DNA: TGTGCCAGTAGTATTCGGCTAGCGGGTTCAACCTACAATGAGCAGTACTTC. The entire variable domain, with the rest obtained from reference TRBV19 and TRBJ2-4, is as follows: DGGITQSPKYLFRKEGQNVTLSCEQNLNHDAMYWYRQDPGQGLRLIYYSQIVNDFQKGDIAEGYSVSREKKESFPLTVTSAQKNPTAFYLCASSIRLAGSTYNEQYFGAGTRLSVL.

This clonotype has a count of ten or more. A read error is possible here, since a much larger clone lies one base away. The chain recombines TRBV7-2 with TRBJ2-5; D may be TRBD1 (6 bases). CDR3 size: 15 residues. Germline V lookup: CDR1 SGHTA, CDR2 FQGNSA. V shed 5 bases and J shed 11 bases, with 24 bases lying between them. The CDR3 DNA follows: TGTGCCAGCAGCCCTACCGGGACACTTCACAATGAGCAGTACTTC. This codes for CASSPTGTLHNEQYF.

Note on this clonotype: A junction boundary mismatches the germline segment, possibly from a read error. V is TRBV11-3 and J is TRBJ2-3, with 9 nucleotides matching TRBD2. Germline V CDR1 and CDR2: SGHNT, YENEEA. The CDR3 covers 14 residues. The CDR3 region is CRAAGGLARDMQYF. Written as DNA, the CDR3 is TGCCGAGCTGCGGGGGGGCTAGCAAGAGACATGCAGTATTTC.

This clonotype was recorded many times. The V call is TRBV19, the J call TRBJ2-3; D tentatively reads TRBD1 or TRBD2 (5 bases each). Germline V lookup: CDR1 LNHDA, CDR2 SQIVND (reference sequence). V lost 7 bases, J lost 3 bases, and 8 bases lay in between. The CDR3 runs 12 residues. The CDR3 here is CASTEGTDTQYF. CDR3 DNA: TGTGCCAGTACCGAGGGGACAGATACGCAGTATTTT.

A remark on this clonotype: The CDR3 end shows no conserved phenylalanine or tryptophan, and so a read error is likely. The limits of the CDR3 on the DNA are not certain, so only TCRdb's listed CDR3 is given. This chain joins TRBV7-6 and TRBJ2-5. The CDR3 contains 14 residues when both ends are counted. Germline V lookup: CDR1 SGHVS, CDR2 FNYEAQ. The CDR3 spells CASSLDGDQASQHS.

The chain uses TRBV10-3 and TRBJ2-6, with unresolved D. Germline assignment: CDR1 ENHRY and CDR2 SYGVKD. The CDR3 consists of 14 residues. The germline V and J ends were trimmed by 6 bases and 0 bases, with 6 bases remaining between them. The CDR3 nucleotides read TGTGCCATCAGGGGTGACTCTGGGGCCAACGTCCTGACTTTC. Translating it yields CAIRGDSGANVLTF.

This clonotype appeared many times. The chain carries TRBV6-1 and TRBJ2-6; a possible D gene is TRBD1 (6 bases). The CDR3 totals 16 residues. V lost 4 bases and J lost 0, with 10 bases in between. Per the germline V gene, CDR1 is MNHNS and CDR2 is SASEGT. The CDR3 region has the DNA TGTGCCAGCAGTGGGGGGCCAGTCTCTGGGGCCAACGTCCTGACTTTC. Translating gives CASSGGPVSGANVLTF.

The rearrangement joins TRBV5-1 to TRBJ2-5; possibly TRBD1 for D (5 bases). The length of the CDR3 is 15 residues. V was pared by 0 bases and J by 4 bases, with 13 bases between. Germline V CDR1 and CDR2: SGHRS, YFSETQ. CDR3 protein: CASSLGGGRVETQYF. The CDR3 bases are TGCGCCAGCAGCTTGGGGGGCGGCAGGGTAGAGACCCAGTACTTC. The variable domain in full, with the rest retrieved from reference TRBV5-1 and TRBJ2-5, is KAGVTQTPRYLIKTRGQQVTLSCSPISGHRSVSWYQQTPGQGLQFLFEYFSETQRNKGNFPGRFSGRQFSNSRSEMNVSTLELGDSALYLCASSLGGGRVETQYFGPGTRLLVL.

Regarding this clonotype: The germline gene is not matched at one end of the junction; a read error may be the cause. This chain joins TRBV7-6 and TRBJ2-4; 8 bases are a match to TRBD2. The length of the CDR3 is 19 residues. Germline CDR1 reads SGHVS; CDR2 reads FNYEAQ. The CDR3 sequence: CASSLDPGIGGGAKNIQYF. The DNA of the CDR3 is TGTGCCAGCAGCTTGGATCCGGGCATCGGGGGGGGTGCCAAAAACATCCAGTACTTC.

About this clonotype itself: The germline gene is not matched at one end of the junction; a read error may be the cause. The chain carries TRBV7-3 and TRBJ2-6, with no clear D. Germline V lookup: CDR1 SGHTA, CDR2 FQGTGA. The CDR3 has 15 amino acids. CDR3 nucleotide sequence: TGTGCCAGCGGGGTCGCACCTCCGTGGGCCAACGACCAGACCTTC. Amino acid sequence: CASGVAPPWANDQTF.

The chain employs TRBV7-8 and TRBJ2-4; D ambiguous. The J call may be faulty, since TRBJ2-7 better matches the DNA end. The germline CDR1 and CDR2 sequences are SGHVS and FQNEAQ. The CDR3 totals 12 residues. CDR3 nucleotides: TGTGCCAGCAGCCATCGGAGCCGCGAGCAGTACTTC. It yields the protein CASSHRSREQYF.

This clonotype was seen repeatedly, ten times or more. The chain couples TRBV11-3 to TRBJ2-5; a weak D match, TRBD1 (6 bases). CDR3 length equals 13 residues. Trimming left V 2 bases short and J 11 bases short, with 15 bases between. Germline V CDR1 and CDR2: SGHNT, YENEEA. The DNA of the CDR3 is TGTGCCAGCAGCTTAATCAGGGGCCATGAGCAGTACTTC. Translation: CASSLIRGHEQYF.

This clonotype showed up many times. This chain uses TRBV6-2 or TRBV6-3 with TRBJ2-2; 9 bases align to TRBD1. J lost 7 bases, V lost 4 bases, and 10 bases had no gene match. This CDR3 comprises 16 residues. From germline, CDR1 is MNHEY and CDR2 SVGEGT. CDR3 nucleotides: TGTGCCAGCAGTTCCAGGGACAGGGCGGTTAGCGGGGAGCTGTTTTTT. It translates to CASSSRDRAVSGELFF.

On this clonotype itself: Compared with germline, one end of the junction differs, possibly owing to a read error. The chain links TRBV7-2 to TRBJ2-5; no definite D call. Germline-derived CDR1 and CDR2 are SGHTA and FQGNSA. The CDR3 consists of 14 residues. CDR3 residues: CASILSRDADTQYF. The CDR3 region has the DNA TGTGCGAGCATCTTAAGCCGTGACGCAGATACCCAGTACTTC.

The chain carries TRBV7-6 and TRBJ2-4; 8 nucleotides match TRBD2. The CDR3 consists of 19 residues. CDR1 and CDR2 from the germline V gene are SGHVS and FNYEAQ. The V segment lost 9 bases and the J segment 13 bases; nucleotides outside the gene matches: 32. The CDR3: CARGLDPRIRGGAKNTQYF. Written as DNA, the CDR3 is TGTGCCAGGGGCTTGGATCCGCGGATCCGGGGGGGTGCCAAAAACACCCAGTACTTC.

The chain has TRBV18 and TRBJ2-5; D not resolved. TRBJ2-7 explains the end of the DNA better; the J call may be wrong. This CDR3 has 14 amino acids. Germline values: CDR1 KGHSH, CDR2 LQKENI. DNA for the CDR3: TGTGCCAGCTCACCGGTTCCGGATATCTACGAGCAGTACTTC. Residues: CASSPVPDIYEQYF.

By share, this clonotype ranks as medium-sized. This rearrangement joins TRBV6-1 to TRBJ2-7, with D uncertain. CDR1 and CDR2 (germline): MNHNS, SASEGT. Trimming took 6 bases from V and 0 from J, leaving 12 bases between them. This CDR3 region has 14 residues. The chain's CDR3 is CASRSTKGSYEQYF. Written as DNA, the CDR3 is TGTGCCAGCAGATCCACTAAGGGCTCCTACGAGCAGTACTTC.

This clonotype was picked up a small number of times. The chain uses TRBV12-3 or TRBV12-4 and TRBJ2-5; 7 nucleotides match TRBD2. After removal of 1 base from V and 5 bases from J, the junction contained 7 bases not matched to a gene. The CDR3 is 15 residues long. CDR3 in DNA: TGTGCCAGCAGTTTAGAGAGGAGGCGGGGGGAGACCCAGTACTTC. Translation gives CASSLERRRGETQYF.

The chain carries TRBV7-6 and TRBJ2-2; either TRBD1 or TRBD2 may fit D (5 bases each). This CDR3 is built from 17 residues. Trimming cost V 3 bases and J 13 bases, with 27 bases left between them. Germline assignment: CDR1 SGHVS and CDR2 FNYEAQ. The CDR3 is CASSLGPRGFGTGTLFF. The CDR3 DNA reads TGTGCCAGCAGCTTGGGGCCCCGGGGCTTTGGCACCGGGACGCTGTTTTTT.

Points on this clonotype: The junction departs from germline at one end; a sequencing error may be responsible. This chain joins TRBV12-3 or TRBV12-4 and TRBJ2-4; D may be TRBD2 (6 bases). CDR3 length equals 16 residues. In DNA form, the CDR3 reads TGTGCCAGCAGTTTCGCGGGGCTGTGGGCCAAAAACACGCAGTACTTT. As protein: CASSFAGLWAKNTQYF.

The rearrangement uses TRBV15 and TRBJ2-1, with 11 bases lining up with TRBD2. V was pared by 5 bases and J by 5 bases, with 5 bases of the junction left unmatched. Looked up from germline, CDR1 is LNHNV and CDR2 is YYDKDF (reference sequence). CDR3 size: 15 residues. The chain's CDR3 is CATSLGLAVNNEQFF. CDR3 coding DNA: TGTGCCACCAGCCTGGGACTAGCGGTGAACAATGAGCAGTTCTTC.

The CDR3 loop is CASSLGPRIPGRAKEIQYF. The CDR3, as DNA: TGTGCCAGCAGCTTGGGTCCGCGGATCCCGGGCCGAGCCAAAGAGATCCAGTACTTC. The chain has TRBV7-6 and TRBJ2-4; D is uncertain. Looked up from germline, CDR1 is SGHVS and CDR2 is FNYEAQ. CDR3 size: 19 residues. The ends were cut back, 3 bases at V and 13 bases at J, with 34 bases in the middle.

CDR3 protein: CASSLGSTRSGNTIYF. In DNA form, the CDR3 reads TGTGCCAGCAGCTTAGGTTCCACCCGCTCTGGAAACACCATATATTTT. V and J are TRBV7-9 and TRBJ1-3; D not certain. Germline CDR1 and CDR2: SEHNR and FQNEAQ (reference sequence). V lost 1 base to trimming and J lost 0 bases, with 10 bases between them. CDR3 length: 16 residues.

Note on this clonotype: As the CDR3 is not closed by the conserved phenylalanine or tryptophan, this likely results from a read error. Because the CDR3's place on the DNA is in doubt, the DNA is left out and the CDR3 is given as listed by TCRdb. The chain recombines TRBV7-6 with TRBJ2-2; whether TRBD2, the table's D call, matches the DNA was not checked. Germline CDR1 is SGHVS and CDR2 is FNYEAQ. Including both end residues, the CDR3 is 8 amino acids long. CDR3 residues: CASRAGLA.

This clonotype was counted ten times or more. The gene calls are TRBV11-3 and TRBJ2-1; TRBD2 aligns across 16 bases. Germline CDR1 SGHNT, CDR2 YENEEA. This CDR3 region has 18 residues. The V segment lost 1 base and the J segment 5 bases; nucleotides outside the gene matches: 5. The chain's CDR3 is CASSLVFGTSGRDNEQFF. Here the CDR3 DNA reads TGTGCCAGCAGCTTAGTGTTCGGGACTAGCGGGAGGGACAATGAGCAGTTCTTC.

The chain joins TRBV7-6 to TRBJ2-4; possibly TRBD1 or TRBD2 for D (6 bases each). V was cut by 3 bases and J by 10 bases, with 31 bases left in between. Germline CDR1 reads SGHVS; CDR2 reads FNYEAQ. The length of the CDR3 is 19 residues. CDR3: CASSLDPAIGGRAQEIQYF. The CDR3 DNA reads TGTGCCAGCAGCTTGGATCCGGCCATCGGGGGCCGAGCCCAAGAGATTCAGTACTTC.

This chain uses TRBV25-1 with TRBJ2-7, with D unresolved. CDR1 and CDR2 (germline): MGHDK, SYGVNS. V lost 4 bases and J lost 4, with 8 bases in between. This CDR3 has 12 amino acids. CDR3 bases: TGTGCCAGCAGTGTGTCACTGTACGAGCAGTACTTC. Translation gives CASSVSLYEQYF.

This clonotype has ten or more counts. DNA for the CDR3: TGTGCCAGCAGAAAGACGACCGAAGGGACAGCCAATTCACCCCTCCACTTT. This translates into CASRKTTEGTANSPLHF. V gene TRBV6-1 combines with J gene TRBJ1-6; 7 nucleotides line up with TRBD1. Unmatched junction bases numbered 15, after V lost 6 bases and J lost 7 bases. The CDR3 runs 17 residues. Germline V gene lookup returns CDR1 MNHNS and CDR2 SASEGT.

Notes on this clonotype: Likely a read error: the CDR3 ends without its conserved phenylalanine or tryptophan. It is unclear where the CDR3 begins or ends on the DNA, so no DNA is shown, and the CDR3 is as TCRdb lists it. J is TRBJ2-5 and V is TRBV7-6; the table names TRBD2, a call not compared with the DNA. Germline V gives CDR1 SGHVS, CDR2 FNYEAQ. The CDR3 is 14 amino acids long, termini counted. CDR3 protein: CASSARSDEGTQHS.

This clonotype was seen more than once but under ten times. The junction does not match germline at one end; this may be a read error. The chain combines TRBV7-2 with TRBJ2-3, with 9 bases that match TRBD2. This CDR3 spans 17 amino acids. The germline gives CDR1 SGHTA, CDR2 FQGNSA. Here the CDR3 reads CASSPGAGGWGADTQYF. CDR3 sequence (DNA): TGTGCCAGCAGCCCCGGAGCGGGGGGATGGGGGGCAGATACGCAGTACTTT.